This T cell receptor beta chain was captured by sequencing in a study of technical replicates of blood from several donors. Profiled with immunoSEQ multiplex PCR; TCRdb holds only in-frame clones, not every one. This sample has under 95,000 clones, with roughly 94% found just once. Germline V gives CDR1 MDHEN, CDR2 SYDVKM. CDR3 length: 14 amino acids. V trimming: 6 bases; J trimming: 7 bases; junction bases outside the gene matches: 11. This clone was seen only once. The TCR comes from a human donor in good health. The V call is TRBV28, the J call TRBJ1-1, with 7 bases matching TRBD1. Sequenced input: T cells isolated from PBMCs. CDR3 coding DNA: TGTGCCAGCAGAACCTCCGACAGGGCTGTTGAAGCTTTCTTT. Residues: CASRTSDRAVEAFF. The full variable domain, rest sourced from reference TRBV28 and TRBJ1-1, is DVKVTQSSRYLVKRTGEKVFLECVQDMDHENMFWYRQDPGLGLRLIYFSYDVKMKEKGDIPEGYSVSREKKERFSLILESASTNQTSMYLCASRTSDRAVEAFFGQGTRLTVV.